Each of the 11 T cell receptor beta chains below was sequenced from the same sample in a study of cytomegalovirus exposure and HLA in healthy donors. With 60 Vbeta and 13 Jbeta primers, the PCR was carried out. Data came from immunoSEQ multiplex PCR; TCRdb stores just in-frame clones and leaves some out. The listing contains roughly 200,000 clones. Sequenced: PBMCs. The source is a girl aged 2-10 years in good health and CMV-seropositive.

J is TRBJ2-5 and V is TRBV28, with D hard to call. Trimming stripped 8 bases from V and 5 bases from J, with 12 bases between. Per the germline V gene, CDR1 is MDHEN and CDR2 is SYDVKM. The CDR3 loop spans 12 amino acids. CDR3 DNA: TGTGCCAGCTATGCAGGCCAGGAGACCCAGTACTTC. Translated: CASYAGQETQYF.

This sequence joins TRBV7-9 and TRBJ2-7; the match to TRBD1 covers 10 bases. CDR1 and CDR2 from the germline V gene are SEHNR and FQNEAQ (reference sequence). This CDR3 region has 15 residues. J was trimmed by 3 bases and V by 2 bases; bases with no gene match: 4. The CDR3 nucleotides are TGTGCCAGCAGCTTATGGGACAGGGGAGACTACGAGCAGTACTTC. The encoded protein is CASSLWDRGDYEQYF. The entire variable domain, with the rest obtained from reference TRBV7-9 and TRBJ2-7, is as follows: DTGVSQNPRHKITKRGQNVTFRCDPISEHNRLYWYRQTLGQGPEFLTYFQNEAQLEKSRLLSDRFSAERPKGSFSTLEIQRTEQGDSAMYLCASSLWDRGDYEQYFGPGTRLTVT.

This chain joins TRBV2 and TRBJ2-2, with 7 bases that match TRBD1. Germline trimming cut 3 bases from V and 3 bases from J; bases unmatched to any gene: 19. Looked up from germline, CDR1 is SNHLY and CDR2 is FYNNEI. The CDR3 has 20 amino acids. The CDR3 coding sequence is TGTGCCAGCAGTGAGTCAGTAGGTGGCACAGGGGCGGCGGACACCGGGGAGCTGTTTTTT. Residues: CASSESVGGTGAADTGELFF.

The chain employs TRBV6-5 and TRBJ1-5, with D possibly TRBD1 on 6 matching bases. The CDR3 length is 15 residues. V was pared by 6 bases and J by 2 bases, with 14 bases between. Germline V lookup: CDR1 MNHEY, CDR2 SVGAGI. The CDR3 sequence: CASSRGGGGNQPQHF. The CDR3 region has the DNA TGTGCCAGCAGCCGAGGGGGTGGAGGCAATCAGCCCCAGCATTTT.

This chain connects TRBV28 to TRBJ2-7, with a weak D call TRBD1 (5 bases). The CDR3 loop spans 14 amino acids. Trimming cost V 2 bases and J 1 base, with 9 bases left between them. Germline-derived CDR1 and CDR2 are MDHEN and SYDVKM. The CDR3 DNA sequence: TGTGCCAGCAGTTTAAGGGGTAGGTCCTACGAGCAGTACTTC. Encoded protein: CASSLRGRSYEQYF.

The chain carries TRBV5-4 and TRBJ2-1; D not certain. The CDR3 length is 11 residues. Deletions cut 2 bases from V and 7 bases from J, with 4 bases between. The germline V gene encodes CDR1 SGHNT and CDR2 YYREEE (reference sequence). The CDR3 DNA follows: TGTGCCAGCAGCTTTTCTAATGAGCAGTTCTTC. This codes for CASSFSNEQFF.

The V call is TRBV20-1, the J call TRBJ2-5; D is ambiguous. The CDR3 is 11 residues long. Germline CDR1 and CDR2: DFQATT and SNEGSKA (reference sequence). The germline V and J ends were trimmed by 0 bases and 7 bases, with 6 bases remaining between them. The CDR3 DNA reads as TGCAGTGCTAGAGATCGCGGGACCCAGTACTTC. It yields the protein CSARDRGTQYF.

The chain uses TRBV6-1 and TRBJ2-7; tentative D call: TRBD1 (6 bases). The CDR3 is 12 amino acids. V was trimmed by 8 bases and J by 2 bases, leaving 10 bases between them. The germline V gene has CDR1 MNHNS and CDR2 SASEGT. The CDR3 region has the DNA TGTGCCAGCTCCTGGGACACCTACGAGCAGTACTTC. Amino acid sequence: CASSWDTYEQYF.

V usage is TRBV11-2 and J usage is TRBJ2-1, with 9 bases aligning to TRBD2. The CDR3 length is 17 residues. From germline, CDR1 is SGHAT and CDR2 FQNNGV. The V and J ends lost 5 bases and 9 bases, in that order; junction bases with no gene match: 17. Here the CDR3 reads CASSPTGLAGTGSEQFF. The CDR3 nucleotides are TGTGCCAGCAGCCCCACCGGGCTAGCGGGAACGGGTAGTGAGCAGTTCTTC.

The gene calls are TRBV28 and TRBJ1-3, with 9 nucleotides matching TRBD1. The junction had 2 bases not matched to a gene; V was cut back by 5 bases and J by 0 bases. CDR1 MDHEN and CDR2 SYDVKM come from the germline V gene. The CDR3 runs 15 residues. The CDR3 region is CASSGTGLSGNTIYF. The CDR3 DNA sequence: TGTGCCAGCAGTGGGACAGGGCTCTCTGGAAACACCATATATTTT.

The genes are TRBV28 and TRBJ2-7; 7 nucleotides agree with TRBD2. Trimming removed 2 bases from V and 0 bases from J; junction bases left unmatched: 4. The CDR3 is 15 amino acids. The germline CDR1 and CDR2 sequences are MDHEN and SYDVKM. CDR3 loop: CASSLGTILSYEQYF. The CDR3 bases are TGTGCCAGCAGTTTAGGGACTATCCTCTCCTACGAGCAGTACTTC.